This TCR beta chain came from a study of shared clonotypes between healthy human individuals. Across the whole study: For every donor, three CD4 naive, three CD4 memory, two CD8 naive and one CD8 memory plates were used.

Method: immunoSEQ multiplex PCR; TCRdb's copy keeps in-frame clones and lacks some. The table shows more than 550,000 clones, with roughly 91% occurring only once. In the case of this clone: Its antigen is not known.

General study findings and limits: Non-shared clonotypes had lower generation probabilities than those shared by all four donors. Rarefaction exposed incomplete sorted-subset sequencing despite large depth.

This clonotype originated in a man aged 18 to 29 in good health. Some clones in this sample may be carry-over from other donors' samples. The material sequenced was memory CD8+ T cells from PBMCs. Subset here: CD45RO+ cells pooled with CCR7-negative TemRA cells.

Here the CDR3 DNA reads TGTGCCAGCAGCCAATCCCCGGGCTACGAGCAGTACTTC. Translating gives CASSQSPGYEQYF. V and J are TRBV4-2 and TRBJ2-7; no firm D call. V was trimmed by 2 bases and J by 3 bases, leaving 8 bases between them. The CDR3 runs to 13 residues. Germline CDR1 LGHNA, CDR2 YNFKEQ.